The present T cell receptor beta chain was sequenced within a study of blood T cell repertoires in COVID-19. Turning to the study itself: Samples came from the United States, Italy and Spain, spanning acute and convalescent COVID-19. From T cells, B-cell-depleted T cells, or PBMCs came the material, which was cDNA or gDNA.

As for this clone: The sample has other DNA sequences that encode this CDR3 too.

Profiled with immunoSEQ multiplex PCR; TCRdb holds only in-frame clones, not every one. The data show 95,000 to 150,000 clones, with 86% seen just once and about 4.1% held by the top ten. The CDR3 spans 15 residues. Germline V gene sequence: CDR1 SGHRS, CDR2 YFSETQ. V was clipped by 4 bases and J by 4 bases, with 15 bases between them. The sequenced sample was peripheral blood. J is TRBJ1-5 and V is TRBV5-1; weak D call: TRBD1 (6 bases). The TCR comes from a man aged 40-49 years with acute or convalescent COVID-19. CDR3 coding DNA: TGCGCCAGCAGCCCGGACAGCTACTCAAATCAGCCCCAGCATTTT. Protein sequence: CASSPDSYSNQPQHF.